These 18 T cell receptor beta chains were all obtained from the same sample, sequenced in a study of shared clonotypes between healthy human individuals. The protocol was immunoSEQ multiplex PCR, while the TCRdb copy is restricted to in-frame clones and leaves out a portion. There are 850,000 to 1,200,000 clones in the sample; roughly 80% occur only once, and approximately 1.5% lies in the top ten. The source material was memory CD4+ T cells sorted from blood. Subset defined: CD45RA-negative fraction. These receptors came from a man aged 18 to 35 in good health.

This chain joins TRBV5-1 and TRBJ2-3; perhaps TRBD2 as D (6 bases). V lost 6 bases, J lost 6 bases, and 17 bases lay in between. This CDR3 is 14 amino acids long. The germline V gene encodes CDR1 SGHRS and CDR2 YFSETQ. CDR3 sequence: CASTAGSSRDTQYF. The CDR3 DNA reads TGCGCCAGCACGGCGGGATCGTCCCGGGATACGCAGTATTTT.

The chain is built from TRBV2 and TRBJ2-3; 8 bases map to TRBD1. The CDR3 covers 15 residues. After removal of 7 bases from V and 2 bases from J, the junction contained 8 bases not matched to a gene. The germline V gene has CDR1 SNHLY and CDR2 FYNNEI. The CDR3 region is CASTTDRGPTDTQYF. The DNA for the CDR3 is TGTGCCAGCACTACAGACAGGGGCCCCACAGATACGCAGTATTTT.

This rearrangement joins TRBV30 to TRBJ1-6; TRBD1 aligns across 8 bases. The CDR3 contains 16 residues. CDR1 and CDR2 (germline): GTSNPN, SVGIG (reference sequence). V trimming: 1 base; J trimming: 9 bases; junction bases outside the gene matches: 11. The CDR3 sequence is CAWSAKQGGKGSPLHF. The CDR3 coding sequence is TGTGCCTGGAGTGCCAAACAGGGGGGAAAAGGTTCACCCCTCCACTTT. Variable domain in full (rest from reference TRBV30 and TRBJ1-6): SQTIHQWPATLVQPVGSPLSLECTVEGTSNPNLYWYRQAAGRGLQLLFYSVGIGQISSEVPQNLSASRPQDRQFILSSKKLLLSDSGFYLCAWSAKQGGKGSPLHFGNGTRLTVT.

The V call is TRBV5-1, the J call TRBJ2-5; D possibly corresponds to TRBD2 (5 bases). This CDR3 comprises 14 residues. Trimming removed 4 bases from V and 5 bases from J, with 15 bases in between. The V gene's germline CDR1 is SGHRS and CDR2 YFSETQ. CDR3: CASSPGVGTETQYF. In DNA form, the CDR3 reads TGCGCCAGCAGCCCCGGGGTGGGTACGGAGACCCAGTACTTC.

The chain carries TRBV9 and TRBJ2-7, with a weak D call TRBD2 (5 bases). The CDR3 is 18 amino acids. From germline, CDR1 is SGDLS and CDR2 YYNGEE. Trimming pared 0 bases from V and 6 bases from J, leaving 25 bases between. The CDR3 here is CASSVGSGNPNNLGEQYF. In DNA form, the CDR3 reads TGTGCCAGCAGCGTAGGCTCCGGGAATCCAAACAATTTAGGCGAGCAGTACTTC.

The gene calls are TRBV6-1 and TRBJ1-5, with D possibly being TRBD1 (5 bases). Trimming removed 2 bases at V and 3 bases at J, with 11 bases between. The CDR3 runs 15 residues. Germline lookup yields CDR1 MNHNS and CDR2 SASEGT. CDR3 DNA sequence: TGTGCCAGCAGTGAACTTTGGGGGAACAATCAGCCCCAGCATTTT. It encodes CASSELWGNNQPQHF.

The chain joins TRBV15 to TRBJ1-1; D perhaps matches TRBD1 (5 bases). V was clipped by 10 bases and J by 1 base, with 16 bases between them. The CDR3 is made up of 14 amino acids. CDR1 is LNHNV and CDR2 is YYDKDF in the germline V gene (reference sequence). DNA of the CDR3: TGTGCCATTACAGGACAACCCAGGAACACTGAAGCTTTCTTT. Protein product: CAITGQPRNTEAFF.

The rearrangement joins TRBV6-1 to TRBJ2-7, with D perhaps given as TRBD1 or TRBD2 (6 bases each). Trimming pared 8 bases from V and 3 bases from J, leaving 14 bases between. CDR1 is MNHNS, CDR2 SASEGT, per germline. The CDR3 spans 13 residues. The CDR3 spells CASLGGGGYEQYF. CDR3 bases: TGTGCCAGCCTTGGAGGGGGTGGCTACGAGCAGTACTTC.

The chain employs TRBV5-1 and TRBJ2-2; possible D gene TRBD2, 5 bases. Per germline, CDR1 SGHRS and CDR2 YFSETQ. This CDR3 comprises 15 residues. Trimming cost V 2 bases and J 4 bases, with 12 bases left between them. The CDR3 DNA sequence: TGCGCCAGCAGCTTATCCGGACTGCTCACCGGGGAGCTGTTTTTT. Translated, it gives CASSLSGLLTGELFF.

This rearrangement joins TRBV30 to TRBJ2-7, with D possibly TRBD2 on 5 matching bases. The germline gives CDR1 GTSNPN, CDR2 SVGIG (reference sequence). This CDR3 region has 16 residues. The ends were cut back, 0 bases at V and 1 base at J, with 16 bases in the middle. This CDR3 is CAWSVLKAGLSYEQYF. In DNA, the CDR3 is TGTGCCTGGAGTGTACTGAAGGCGGGTTTATCCTACGAGCAGTACTTC.

The genes are TRBV15 and TRBJ2-4, with a tentative D call TRBD1 (7 bases). CDR3 length: 18 residues. CDR1 and CDR2 (germline): LNHNV, YYDKDF (reference sequence). V was clipped by 0 bases and J by 1 base, with 16 bases between them. The CDR3 bases are TGTGCCACCAGCAGAGAGGTGCCAGGGGGGACCGCCAAAAACATTCAGTACTTC. Its protein product is CATSREVPGGTAKNIQYF.

The rearrangement joins TRBV5-6 to TRBJ2-5; D remains ambiguous. The CDR3 sequence is 11 residues long. Germline values: CDR1 SGHDT, CDR2 YYEEEE. Trimming removed 5 bases at V and 4 bases at J, with 6 bases between. The CDR3 DNA is TGTGCCAGCAGGTATCTAGAGACCCAGTACTTC. Encoded protein: CASRYLETQYF.

The chain carries TRBV28 and TRBJ2-1; D is ambiguous. This CDR3 spans 14 amino acids. Germline V gives CDR1 MDHEN, CDR2 SYDVKM. Between the trimmed V and J ends, which lost 5 bases and 9 bases, there was a span of 17 bases. CDR3 protein: CASSPRPLSGEQFF. In DNA, the CDR3 is TGTGCCAGCAGTCCCCGGCCCCTCTCGGGTGAGCAGTTCTTC.

This clone was detected a few times. This chain connects TRBV5-6 to TRBJ2-5; 10 positions match TRBD2. Trimming removed 3 bases from V and 1 base from J; junction bases left unmatched: 9. This CDR3 has 17 amino acids. Germline CDR1 reads SGHDT; CDR2 reads YYEEEE. Here the CDR3 reads CASSWGPSGSPQETQYF. CDR3 coding DNA: TGTGCCAGCAGCTGGGGTCCTAGCGGGAGTCCCCAAGAGACCCAGTACTTC.

The chain uses TRBV9 and TRBJ2-1; 7 positions match TRBD1. In germline, CDR1 is SGDLS, CDR2 YYNGEE. V was clipped by 3 bases and J by 7 bases; unmatched bases: 10. The CDR3 runs to 15 residues. The CDR3 here is CASSATGTASNEQFF. In DNA, the CDR3 is TGTGCCAGCAGCGCGACCGGGACAGCCTCTAATGAGCAGTTCTTC. The full variable domain, rest sourced from reference TRBV9 and TRBJ2-1, is DSGVTQTPKHLITATGQRVTLRCSPRSGDLSVYWYQQSLDQGLQFLIQYYNGEERAKGNILERFSAQQFPDLHSELNLSSLELGDSALYFCASSATGTASNEQFFGPGTRLTVL.

This clone was recorded once. The gene calls are TRBV30 and TRBJ1-3; D remains ambiguous. Trimming took 3 bases from V and 0 from J, leaving 15 bases between them. This CDR3 has 16 residues. The germline V gene has CDR1 GTSNPN and CDR2 SVGIG (reference sequence). The CDR3 DNA reads as TGTGCCTGGAGGTTAGGGCAAGGATACTCTGGAAACACCATATATTTT. As protein: CAWRLGQGYSGNTIYF.

This clone was recorded once. In the same sample, other DNA sequences code for this CDR3. The chain couples TRBV6-5 to TRBJ2-7; D is uncertain. CDR1 is MNHEY and CDR2 is SVGAGI in the germline V gene. With 6 bases removed from V and 2 bases from J, the gap between germline ends came to 5 bases. The length of the CDR3 is 11 residues. The chain's CDR3 is CASSTTYEQYF. CDR3 bases: TGTGCCAGCAGCACCACCTACGAGCAGTACTTC.

This clone showed up just a few times. The genes are TRBV2 and TRBJ2-7, with D hard to call. The CDR3 length is 12 residues. With 6 bases removed from V and 2 bases from J, the gap between germline ends came to 8 bases. Germline V gives CDR1 SNHLY, CDR2 FYNNEI. Here the CDR3 reads CASRGDAYEQYF. For the CDR3, the DNA is TGTGCCAGCAGGGGCGATGCCTACGAGCAGTACTTC.